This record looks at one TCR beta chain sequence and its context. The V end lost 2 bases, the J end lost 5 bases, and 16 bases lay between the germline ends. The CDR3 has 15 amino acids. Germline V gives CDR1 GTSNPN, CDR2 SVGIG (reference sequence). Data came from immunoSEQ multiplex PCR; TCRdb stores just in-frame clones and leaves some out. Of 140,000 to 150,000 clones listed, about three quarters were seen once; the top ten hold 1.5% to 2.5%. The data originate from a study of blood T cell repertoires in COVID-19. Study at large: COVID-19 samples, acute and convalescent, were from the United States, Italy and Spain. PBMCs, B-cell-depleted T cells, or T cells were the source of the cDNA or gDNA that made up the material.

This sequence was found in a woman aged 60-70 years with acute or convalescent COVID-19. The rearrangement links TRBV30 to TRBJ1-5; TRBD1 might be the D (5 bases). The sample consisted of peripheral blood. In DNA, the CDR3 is TGTGCCTGGAGTTCACCGGGACTGTATTATCAGCCCCAGCATTTT. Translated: CAWSSPGLYYQPQHF.